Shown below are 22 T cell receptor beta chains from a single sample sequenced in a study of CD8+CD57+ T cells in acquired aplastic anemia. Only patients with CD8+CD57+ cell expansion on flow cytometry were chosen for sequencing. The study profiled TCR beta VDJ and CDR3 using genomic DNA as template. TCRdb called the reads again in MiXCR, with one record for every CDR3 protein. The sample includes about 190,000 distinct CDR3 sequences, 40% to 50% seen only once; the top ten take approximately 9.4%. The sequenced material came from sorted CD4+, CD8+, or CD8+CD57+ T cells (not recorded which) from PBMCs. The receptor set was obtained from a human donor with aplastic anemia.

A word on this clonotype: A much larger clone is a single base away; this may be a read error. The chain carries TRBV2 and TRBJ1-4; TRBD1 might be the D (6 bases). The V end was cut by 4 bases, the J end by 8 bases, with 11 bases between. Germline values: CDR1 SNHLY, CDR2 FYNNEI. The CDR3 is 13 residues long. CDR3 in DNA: TGTGCCAGCAGTGTCAGGGGTGGGGAAAAACTGTTTTTT. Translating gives CASSVRGGEKLFF.

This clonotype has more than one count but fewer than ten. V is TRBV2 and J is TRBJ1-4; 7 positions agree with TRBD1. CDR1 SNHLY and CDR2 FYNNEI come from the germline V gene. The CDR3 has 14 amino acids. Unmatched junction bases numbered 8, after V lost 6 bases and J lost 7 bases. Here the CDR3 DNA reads TGTGCCAGCAGGGATAGGACAGGCCTTGAAAAACTGTTTTTT. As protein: CASRDRTGLEKLFF. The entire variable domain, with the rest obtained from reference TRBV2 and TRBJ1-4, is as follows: EPEVTQTPSHQVTQMGQEVILRCVPISNHLYFYWYRQILGQKVEFLVSFYNNEISEKSEIFDDQFSVERPDGSNFTLKIRSTKLEDSAMYFCASRDRTGLEKLFFGSGTQLSVL.

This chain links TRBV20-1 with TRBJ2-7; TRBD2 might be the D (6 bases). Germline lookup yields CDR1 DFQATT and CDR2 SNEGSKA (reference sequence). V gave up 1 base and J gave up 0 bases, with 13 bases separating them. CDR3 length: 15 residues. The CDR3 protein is CSARAAGTDSYEQYF. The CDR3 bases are TGCAGTGCTAGAGCGGCCGGGACTGACTCCTACGAGCAGTACTTC.

The chain's CDR3 is CSGGNNYGYTF. The CDR3 DNA sequence: TGCAGCGGCGGAAACAACTATGGCTACACCTTC. This chain connects TRBV29-1 to TRBJ1-2, with D unclear. This CDR3 contains 11 residues. Trimming cost V 7 bases and J 2 bases, with 8 bases left between them. Germline lookup yields CDR1 SQVTM and CDR2 ANQGSEA.

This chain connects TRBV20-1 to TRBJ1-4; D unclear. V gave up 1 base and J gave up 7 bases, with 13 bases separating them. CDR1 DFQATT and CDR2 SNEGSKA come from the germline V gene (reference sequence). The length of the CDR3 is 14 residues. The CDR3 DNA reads TGCAGTGCTAGAGCCGGAAGAGAGATTGAAAAACTGTTTTTT. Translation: CSARAGREIEKLFF.

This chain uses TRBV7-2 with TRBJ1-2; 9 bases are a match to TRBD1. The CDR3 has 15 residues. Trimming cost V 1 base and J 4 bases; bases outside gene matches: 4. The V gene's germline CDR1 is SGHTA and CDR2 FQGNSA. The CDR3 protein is CASSLEHRGLYGYTF. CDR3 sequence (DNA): TGTGCCAGCAGCTTAGAGCACAGGGGGCTCTATGGCTACACCTTC.

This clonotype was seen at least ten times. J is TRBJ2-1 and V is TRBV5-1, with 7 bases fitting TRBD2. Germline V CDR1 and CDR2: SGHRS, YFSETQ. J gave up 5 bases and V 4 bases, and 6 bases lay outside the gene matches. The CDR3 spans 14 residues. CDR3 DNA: TGCGCCAGCAGCCCAGCGGGACTAAACAATGAGCAGTTCTTC. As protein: CASSPAGLNNEQFF.

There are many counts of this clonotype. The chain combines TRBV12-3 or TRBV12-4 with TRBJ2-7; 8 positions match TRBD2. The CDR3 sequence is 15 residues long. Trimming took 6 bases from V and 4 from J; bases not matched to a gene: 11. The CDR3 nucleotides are TGTGCCAGCAGCTGGGGGCGGGGGGCATTATACGAGCAGTACTTC. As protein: CASSWGRGALYEQYF.

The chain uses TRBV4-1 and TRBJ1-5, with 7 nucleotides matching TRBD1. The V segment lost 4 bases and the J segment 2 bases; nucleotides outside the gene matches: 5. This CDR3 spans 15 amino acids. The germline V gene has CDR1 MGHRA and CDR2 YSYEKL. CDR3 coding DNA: TGCGCCAGCAGCCGAGGACAGGATGGCAATCAGCCCCAGCATTTT. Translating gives CASSRGQDGNQPQHF.

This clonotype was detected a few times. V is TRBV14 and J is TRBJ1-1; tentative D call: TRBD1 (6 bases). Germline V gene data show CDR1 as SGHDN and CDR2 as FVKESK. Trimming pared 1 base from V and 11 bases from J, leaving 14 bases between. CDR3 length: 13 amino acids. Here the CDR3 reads CASSQGGTIVAFF. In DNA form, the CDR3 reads TGTGCCAGCAGCCAAGGTGGGACAATAGTGGCTTTCTTT.

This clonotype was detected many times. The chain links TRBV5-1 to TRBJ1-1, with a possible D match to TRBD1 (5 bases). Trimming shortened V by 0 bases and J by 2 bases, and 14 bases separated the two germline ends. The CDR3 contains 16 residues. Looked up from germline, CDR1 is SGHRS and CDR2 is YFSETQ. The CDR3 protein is CASSLATAPDNTEAFF. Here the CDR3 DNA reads TGCGCCAGCAGCTTGGCGACAGCCCCTGATAACACTGAAGCTTTCTTT.

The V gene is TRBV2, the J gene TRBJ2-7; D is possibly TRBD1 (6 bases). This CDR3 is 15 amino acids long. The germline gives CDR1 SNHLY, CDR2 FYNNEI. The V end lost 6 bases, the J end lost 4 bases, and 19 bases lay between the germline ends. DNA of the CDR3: TGTGCCAGCAGCTCAAAAAACAGGGAATGGTACGAGCAGTACTTC. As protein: CASSSKNREWYEQYF.

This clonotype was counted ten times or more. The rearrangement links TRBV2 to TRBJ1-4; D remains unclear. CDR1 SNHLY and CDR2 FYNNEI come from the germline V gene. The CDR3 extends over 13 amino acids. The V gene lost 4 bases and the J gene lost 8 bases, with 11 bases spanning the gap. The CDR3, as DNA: TGTGCCAGCAGTGTTGAGAGGATGGAAAAACTGTTTTTT. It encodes CASSVERMEKLFF.

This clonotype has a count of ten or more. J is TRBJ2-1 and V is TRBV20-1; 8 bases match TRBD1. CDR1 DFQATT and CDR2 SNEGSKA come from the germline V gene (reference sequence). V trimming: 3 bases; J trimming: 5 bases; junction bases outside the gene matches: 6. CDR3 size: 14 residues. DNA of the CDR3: TGCAGTGCTAGGAAGACAGGGGAAAACAATGAGCAGTTCTTC. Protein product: CSARKTGENNEQFF.

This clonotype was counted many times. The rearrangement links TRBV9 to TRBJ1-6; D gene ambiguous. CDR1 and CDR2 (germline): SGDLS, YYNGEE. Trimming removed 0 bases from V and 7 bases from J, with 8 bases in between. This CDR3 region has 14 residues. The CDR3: CASSVEVGNSPLHF. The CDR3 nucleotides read TGTGCCAGCAGCGTAGAGGTCGGGAATTCACCCCTCCACTTT.

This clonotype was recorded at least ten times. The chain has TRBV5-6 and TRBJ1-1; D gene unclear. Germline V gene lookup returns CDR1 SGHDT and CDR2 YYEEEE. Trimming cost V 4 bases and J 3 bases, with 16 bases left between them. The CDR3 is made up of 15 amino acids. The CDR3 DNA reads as TGTGCCAGCAGCCCCCCGGGAGGGTGGGACACTGAAGCTTTCTTT. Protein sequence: CASSPPGGWDTEAFF.

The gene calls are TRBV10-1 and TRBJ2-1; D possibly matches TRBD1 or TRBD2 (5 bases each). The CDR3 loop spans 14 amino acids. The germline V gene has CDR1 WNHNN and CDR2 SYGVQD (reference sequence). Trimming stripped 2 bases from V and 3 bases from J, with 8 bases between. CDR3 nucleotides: TGCGCCAGCAGTGAGGGGGACGTCTACAATGAGCAGTTCTTC. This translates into CASSEGDVYNEQFF.

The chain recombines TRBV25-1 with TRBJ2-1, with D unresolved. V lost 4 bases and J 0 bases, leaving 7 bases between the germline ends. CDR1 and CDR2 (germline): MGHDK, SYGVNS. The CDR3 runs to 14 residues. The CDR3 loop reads CASSVAASYNEQFF. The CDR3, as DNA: TGTGCCAGCAGTGTAGCAGCCTCCTACAATGAGCAGTTCTTC.

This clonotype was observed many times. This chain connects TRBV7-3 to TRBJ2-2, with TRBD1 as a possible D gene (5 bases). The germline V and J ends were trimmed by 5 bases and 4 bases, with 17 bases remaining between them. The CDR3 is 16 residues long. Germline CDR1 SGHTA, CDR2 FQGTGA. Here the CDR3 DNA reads TGTGCCAGCAGCCTTCTTGGGGCTGCCGGCACCGGGGAGCTGTTTTTT. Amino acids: CASSLLGAAGTGELFF.

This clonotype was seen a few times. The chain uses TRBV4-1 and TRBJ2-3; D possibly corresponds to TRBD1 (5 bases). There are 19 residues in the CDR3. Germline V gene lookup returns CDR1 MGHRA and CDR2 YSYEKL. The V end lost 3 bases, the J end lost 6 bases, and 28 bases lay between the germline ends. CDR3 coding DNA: TGCGCCAGCAGCCACAATCTAAAAGGGCTAGGACAACGTTGGGATACGCAGTATTTT. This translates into CASSHNLKGLGQRWDTQYF.

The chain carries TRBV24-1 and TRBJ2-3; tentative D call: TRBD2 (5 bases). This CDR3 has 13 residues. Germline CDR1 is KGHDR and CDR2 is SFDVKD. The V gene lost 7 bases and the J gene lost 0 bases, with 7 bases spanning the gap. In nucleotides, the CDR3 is TGTGCCACCAGACTAGACAGCACAGATACGCAGTATTTT. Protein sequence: CATRLDSTDTQYF.

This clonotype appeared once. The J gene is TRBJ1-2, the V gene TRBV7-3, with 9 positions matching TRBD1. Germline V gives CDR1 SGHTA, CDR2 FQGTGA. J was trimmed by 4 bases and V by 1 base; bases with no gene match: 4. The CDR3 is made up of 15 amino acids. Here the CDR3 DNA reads TGTGCCAGCAGCTTAAAAGGACAGGGGTCCTATGGCTACACCTTC. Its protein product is CASSLKGQGSYGYTF.